This T cell receptor (beta chain) was documented in a study of tumor-infiltrating lymphocytes in primary liver carcinoma. This CDR3 is 15 amino acids long. On this clonotype itself: The junction differs from germline at one of its ends, possibly a read error.

The researchers produced TCR beta cDNA from approximately 0.45 ug total RNA with a constant-region primer. For TCR beta, libraries were produced by three nested multiplex PCR rounds using slightly modified ARM-PCR. Each of the first two PCR rounds ran approximately 11 cycles with TRBV1-TRBV30 forward and C-beta reverse primers. TCRdb passed the multiplex PCR reads through MiXCR, listing each CDR3 protein once. The sample holds 95,000 to 100,000 distinct CDR3 sequences, about two thirds seen once. Each 20-30 mg portion of unsorted bulk tissue served as the source for co-extraction of RNA and DNA. The chain uses TRBV12-3 or TRBV12-4 and TRBJ2-1; no clear D gene. The receptor comes from a woman aged 55 to 70 with primary liver carcinoma and hepatitis B virus infection. The sequencing sample was made of liver tumor tissue from sampling region 2. The subset here: tumor region T2, inferior pole. The CDR3 is CANSLENRSYKEQFF. The CDR3 bases are TGTGCCAACAGTTTAGAAAACCGTTCCTACAAGGAGCAATTCTTC.